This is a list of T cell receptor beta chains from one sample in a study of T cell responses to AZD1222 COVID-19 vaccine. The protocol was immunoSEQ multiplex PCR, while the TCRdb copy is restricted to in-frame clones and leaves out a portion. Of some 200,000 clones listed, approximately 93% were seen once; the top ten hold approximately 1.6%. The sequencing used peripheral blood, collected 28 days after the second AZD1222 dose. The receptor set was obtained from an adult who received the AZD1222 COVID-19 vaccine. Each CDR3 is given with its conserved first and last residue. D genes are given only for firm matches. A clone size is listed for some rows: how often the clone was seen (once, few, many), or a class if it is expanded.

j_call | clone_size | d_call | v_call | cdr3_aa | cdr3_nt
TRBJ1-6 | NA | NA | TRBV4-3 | CASSQGAQGINSPLHF | TGCGCCAGCAGCCAGGGTGCTCAGGGCATTAATTCACCCCTCCACTTT
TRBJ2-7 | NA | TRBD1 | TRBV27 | CASSRTGGTYEQYF | TGTGCCAGCAGTCGGACAGGGGGTACCTACGAGCAGTACTTC
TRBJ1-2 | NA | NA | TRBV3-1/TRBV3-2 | CASSRVGAGYTF | TGTGCCAGCAGCCGAGTGGGTGCGGGCTACACCTTC
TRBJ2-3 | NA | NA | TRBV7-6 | CASSFPMDTQYF | TGTGCCAGCAGCTTCCCCATGGATACGCAGTATTTT
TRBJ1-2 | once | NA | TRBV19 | CASRADRSYGYTF | TGTGCCAGTCGCGCTGACAGGAGCTATGGCTACACCTTC
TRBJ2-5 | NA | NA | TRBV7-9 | CASSREQETQYF | TGTGCCAGCAGCAGAGAGCAAGAGACCCAGTACTTC
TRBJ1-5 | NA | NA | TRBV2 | CASSGSSFSNQPQHF | TGTGCCAGCAGTGGGTCTTCCTTTAGCAATCAGCCCCAGCATTTT
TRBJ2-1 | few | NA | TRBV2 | CASSEGIEQFF | TGTGCCAGCAGTGAAGGCATTGAGCAGTTCTTC
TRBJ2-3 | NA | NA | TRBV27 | CASSLSRSDTQYF | TGTGCCAGCAGTTTATCGAGGTCAGATACGCAGTATTTT
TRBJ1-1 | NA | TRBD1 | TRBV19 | CASRTGGTEAFF | TGTGCCAGTAGGACAGGGGGGACTGAAGCTTTCTTT
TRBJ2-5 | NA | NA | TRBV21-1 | CASSKETGRIRETQYF | TGTGCCAGCAGCAAGGAAACGGGACGGATAAGAGAAACCCAGTACTTC
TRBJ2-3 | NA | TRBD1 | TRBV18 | CASSPGTGGTDTQYF | TGTGCCAGCTCACCAGGGACAGGGGGCACAGATACGCAGTATTTT
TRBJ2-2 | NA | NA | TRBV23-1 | CASSHRHGIDDRGRIGNTGELFF | TGCGCCAGCAGTCATAGGCACGGGATCGACGACCGAGGGAGAATCGGGAACACCGGGGAGCTGTTTTTT
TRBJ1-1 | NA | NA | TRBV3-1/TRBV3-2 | CASSSLVNTEAFF | TGTGCCAGCAGCTCTTTAGTGAACACTGAAGCTTTCTTT
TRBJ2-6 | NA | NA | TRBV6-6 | CASSPGLSAGGANVLTF | TGTGCCAGCAGTCCTGGACTCAGTGCTGGTGGGGCCAACGTCCTGACTTTC
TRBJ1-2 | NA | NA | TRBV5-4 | CASSSRQDYGYTF | TGTGCCAGCAGCTCTCGACAAGACTATGGCTACACCTTC
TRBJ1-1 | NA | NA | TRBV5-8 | CASSLVGTMNTEAFF | TGTGCCAGCAGCTTGGTAGGTACCATGAACACTGAAGCTTTCTTT
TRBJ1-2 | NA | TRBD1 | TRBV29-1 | CSAEQGASGYTF | TGCAGCGCGGAACAGGGGGCGTCGGGCTACACCTTC
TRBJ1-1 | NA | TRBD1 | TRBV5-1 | CASSLAQGAILKNTEAFF | TGCGCCAGCAGCTTGGCACAGGGGGCGATCCTCAAGAACACTGAAGCTTTCTTT
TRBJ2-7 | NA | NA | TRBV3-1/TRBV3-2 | CASSPGSFYEQYF | TGTGCCAGCAGCCCCGGGTCCTTTTACGAGCAGTACTTC
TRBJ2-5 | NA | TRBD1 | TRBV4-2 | CASTKDRVGETQYF | TGTGCCAGCACCAAGGACAGGGTAGGGGAGACCCAGTACTTC
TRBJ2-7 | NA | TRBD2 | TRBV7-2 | CASSLTSGVSSYEQYF | TGTGCCAGCAGCTTGACTAGCGGGGTGAGCTCCTACGAGCAGTACTTC
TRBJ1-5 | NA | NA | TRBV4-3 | CASSQDIVGRSSTQHF | TGCGCCAGCAGCCAAGATATTGTCGGCCGGTCGTCGACCCAGCATTTT
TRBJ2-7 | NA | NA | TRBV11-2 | CASKGMAYEQYF | TGTGCCAGCAAAGGGATGGCCTACGAGCAGTACTTC
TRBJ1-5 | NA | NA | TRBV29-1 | CSASGGAGQPQHF | TGCAGCGCCTCTGGGGGGGCCGGTCAGCCCCAGCATTTT
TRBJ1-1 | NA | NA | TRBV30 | CAWNRTPRTSEAFF | TGTGCCTGGAATCGGACCCCCAGAACAAGTGAAGCTTTCTTT
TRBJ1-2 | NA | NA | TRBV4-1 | CASTRAWGFGESSGYTF | TGCGCCAGCACCCGAGCATGGGGTTTCGGTGAAAGTAGTGGCTACACCTTC
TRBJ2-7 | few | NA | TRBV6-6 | CASSYIRDHEQYF | TGTGCCAGCAGTTACATTCGGGACCACGAGCAGTACTTC
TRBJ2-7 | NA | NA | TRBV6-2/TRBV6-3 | CASSYALTYEQYF | TGTGCCAGCAGTTACGCCTTGACCTACGAGCAGTACTTC
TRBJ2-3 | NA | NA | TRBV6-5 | CASRSYKGRTDTQYF | TGTGCCAGCAGGTCTTATAAGGGGCGCACAGATACGCAGTATTTT
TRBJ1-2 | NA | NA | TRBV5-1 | CASSLSGVEYRWNTF | TGCGCCAGCAGCTTATCAGGGGTCGAATATCGTTGGAACACCTTC